The 27 T cell receptor beta chains listed next were all sequenced from one sample in a study of shared clonotypes between healthy human individuals. Measured with immunoSEQ multiplex PCR; TCRdb has only the in-frame clones, and not every one. This table holds about 2.4 million clones, more than 80% found once. Material: naive CD4+ T cells sorted from blood. Subset reported: CD45RA+ positively selected. These TCRs come from a man aged 18 to 30 in good health.

The gene calls are TRBV7-8 and TRBJ2-5; 7 bases align to TRBD1. V was clipped by 1 base and J by 5 bases; unmatched bases: 7. Germline values: CDR1 SGHVS, CDR2 FQNEAQ. The CDR3 sequence is 15 residues long. The CDR3 is CASSLGTGTAETQYF. The CDR3 nucleotides read TGTGCCAGCAGCTTAGGTACCGGGACAGCGGAGACCCAGTACTTC. Full variable domain (rest looked up from reference TRBV7-8 and TRBJ2-5): GAGVSQSPRYKVAKRGQDVALRCDPISGHVSLFWYQQALGQGPEFLTYFQNEAQLDKSGLPSDRFFAERPEGSVSTLKIQRTQQEDSAVYLCASSLGTGTAETQYFGPGTRLLVL.

V gene TRBV2 combines with J gene TRBJ2-1, with D possibly TRBD2 on 6 matching bases. The CDR3 runs 16 residues. Germline-derived CDR1 and CDR2 are SNHLY and FYNNEI. Trimming removed 4 bases at V and 0 bases at J, with 13 bases between. DNA of the CDR3: TGTGCCAGCAGTGGAGGTCTAGCGTACTCCTACAATGAGCAGTTCTTC. It encodes CASSGGLAYSYNEQFF. Drawing the rest from reference TRBV2 and TRBJ2-1, the complete variable domain is EPEVTQTPSHQVTQMGQEVILRCVPISNHLYFYWYRQILGQKVEFLVSFYNNEISEKSEIFDDQFSVERPDGSNFTLKIRSTKLEDSAMYFCASSGGLAYSYNEQFFGPGTRLTVL.

The chain combines TRBV19 with TRBJ2-5, with a tentative D call TRBD2 (6 bases). Germline V gene lookup returns CDR1 LNHDA and CDR2 SQIVND (reference sequence). V lost 5 bases, J lost 6 bases, and 13 bases lay in between. CDR3 length: 13 residues. In DNA form, the CDR3 reads TGTGCCAGTAGTCCTTCGGGGGTTAAGACCCAGTACTTC. Protein product: CASSPSGVKTQYF.

The J gene is TRBJ1-1, the V gene TRBV10-2; 9 bases align to TRBD1. In germline, CDR1 is WSHSY, CDR2 SAAADI. Trimming at V came to 5 bases and at J to 4 bases, leaving 17 bases not matched to a gene. This CDR3 spans 18 amino acids. CDR3 nucleotides: TGCGCCAGCAGTAACACAGGGGGCCCCTCTCGATTGAGCACTGAAGCTTTCTTT. As protein: CASSNTGGPSRLSTEAFF.

The gene calls are TRBV5-1 and TRBJ2-1; D ambiguous. Germline V lookup: CDR1 SGHRS, CDR2 YFSETQ. CDR3 length: 15 amino acids. V was pared by 0 bases and J by 8 bases, with 15 bases between. This chain's CDR3 is CASSLDLGMSDEQFF. The CDR3 region has the DNA TGCGCCAGCAGCTTGGATCTGGGAATGAGCGATGAGCAGTTCTTC.

The chain couples TRBV2 to TRBJ2-7, with 11 nucleotides matching TRBD2. Germline loops: CDR1 SNHLY, CDR2 FYNNEI. This CDR3 contains 15 residues. The ends lost 4 bases at V and 2 bases at J; junction bases unmatched: 4. The CDR3 DNA follows: TGTGCCAGCAGTGTTGGGACTAGCGGAACCTACGAGCAGTACTTC. This sequence encodes CASSVGTSGTYEQYF.

This sequence joins TRBV11-2 and TRBJ2-5; either TRBD1 or TRBD2 may fit D (6 bases each). Germline CDR1 and CDR2: SGHAT and FQNNGV. V lost 5 bases, J lost 6 bases, and 22 bases lay in between. The CDR3 is 16 residues long. This CDR3 is CASSPPGGGVMKTQYF. CDR3 nucleotides: TGTGCCAGCAGCCCTCCCGGGGGCGGGGTTATGAAGACCCAGTACTTC.

This clone appeared a single time. This chain joins TRBV7-2 and TRBJ2-1; 11 nucleotides align to TRBD2. With V trimmed by 5 bases and J by 3 bases, 6 bases remained unmatched. The germline V gene has CDR1 SGHTA and CDR2 FQGNSA. The CDR3 contains 16 residues. The CDR3 spells CASSRHGTSGYNEQFF. The DNA for the CDR3 is TGTGCCAGCAGCCGGCACGGGACTAGCGGCTACAATGAGCAGTTCTTC. Together with reference TRBV7-2 and TRBJ2-1, the CDR3 gives the full variable domain: GAGVSQSPSNKVTEKGKDVELRCDPISGHTALYWYRQSLGQGLEFLIYFQGNSAPDKSGLPSDRFSAERTGGSVSTLTIQRTQQEDSAVYLCASSRHGTSGYNEQFFGPGTRLTVL.

The chain links TRBV5-1 to TRBJ2-1, with 9 nucleotides matching TRBD1. After removal of 0 bases from V and 5 bases from J, the junction contained 3 bases not matched to a gene. Germline-derived CDR1 and CDR2 are SGHRS and YFSETQ. This CDR3 is built from 15 residues. CDR3 DNA: TGCGCCAGCAGCTTGGACAGGGGGCGAGACAATGAGCAGTTCTTC. Translating it yields CASSLDRGRDNEQFF.

This clone was counted once. The V and J genes are TRBV5-1 and TRBJ2-1, with 13 positions matching TRBD2. The J segment lost 8 bases and the V segment lost 0 bases, leaving 5 bases of the junction unmatched. The CDR3 extends over 16 amino acids. Germline V gene data show CDR1 as SGHRS and CDR2 as YFSETQ. CDR3 bases: TGCGCCAGCAGCTTGGTGGGGACTAGCGGGACTGATGAGCAGTTCTTC. This encodes CASSLVGTSGTDEQFF.

This clone was seen only once. The chain uses TRBV28 and TRBJ2-2; D perhaps matches TRBD1 (5 bases). Trimming left V 5 bases short and J 2 bases short, with 9 bases between. From germline, CDR1 is MDHEN and CDR2 SYDVKM. This CDR3 has 14 residues. The DNA for the CDR3 is TGTGCCAGCAGTCGTGGGGCCAACACCGGGGAGCTGTTTTTT. It translates to CASSRGANTGELFF.

The V and J genes are TRBV5-4 and TRBJ1-2; a weak D match, TRBD1 (5 bases). The V end lost 2 bases, the J end lost 7 bases, and 9 bases lay between the germline ends. The germline V gene has CDR1 SGHNT and CDR2 YYREEE (reference sequence). This CDR3 has 12 amino acids. CDR3 bases: TGTGCCAGCAGCTTTACTCAGGGTGGCTACACCTTC. It specifies CASSFTQGGYTF.

This clone is a singleton in its sample. The gene calls are TRBV6-4 and TRBJ2-3; the match to TRBD1 covers 8 bases. Germline assignment: CDR1 MRHNA and CDR2 SNTAGT. The CDR3 contains 15 residues. The V gene end was trimmed by 6 bases and the J gene end by 0 bases; junction bases not matched to a gene: 5. Written as DNA, the CDR3 is TGTGCCAGCAGGAAAGGACAGGGAAGCACAGATACGCAGTATTTT. Its protein is CASRKGQGSTDTQYF.

The chain recombines TRBV5-8 with TRBJ1-5; 8 nucleotides match TRBD1. J gave up 7 bases and V 0 bases, and 6 bases lay outside the gene matches. From germline, CDR1 is SGHTS and CDR2 YDEGEE. The CDR3 covers 15 residues. The CDR3 bases are TGTGCCAGCAGCTTGGGGACAGGGAAGCAGCAGCCCCAGCATTTT. This encodes CASSLGTGKQQPQHF.

The chain links TRBV11-2 to TRBJ2-1, with TRBD1 matching over 8 bases. CDR3 length: 16 residues. With V trimmed by 5 bases and J by 5 bases, 11 bases remained unmatched. Germline V gives CDR1 SGHAT, CDR2 FQNNGV. In nucleotides, the CDR3 is TGTGCCAGCAGCCCGCTCCGGGACAGGACCAACAATGAGCAGTTCTTC. Amino acids: CASSPLRDRTNNEQFF.

The chain combines TRBV18 with TRBJ2-6; TRBD1 might be the D (6 bases). V lost 0 bases to trimming and J lost 0 bases, with 12 bases between them. CDR3 length: 18 residues. Germline CDR1 is KGHSH and CDR2 is LQKENI. The CDR3 sequence: CASSPPAGAYSGANVLTF. The CDR3 DNA is TGTGCCAGCTCACCACCGGCAGGGGCCTACTCTGGGGCCAACGTCCTGACTTTC.

The gene calls are TRBV28 and TRBJ2-5; TRBD2 matches at 10 bases. The CDR3 has 15 amino acids. The ends lost 7 bases at V and 5 bases at J; junction bases unmatched: 10. The germline CDR1 and CDR2 sequences are MDHEN and SYDVKM. The CDR3 reads CASTIAGGGLETQYF. As DNA, the CDR3 is TGTGCCAGCACCATAGCGGGGGGCGGGTTGGAGACCCAGTACTTC.

The rearrangement links TRBV18 to TRBJ2-7; 10 nucleotides line up with TRBD2. There are 17 residues in the CDR3. V gave up 1 base and J gave up 0 bases; unmatched junction bases: 6. Germline CDR1 reads KGHSH; CDR2 reads LQKENI. The CDR3 DNA follows: TGTGCCAGCTCACCACTAGCGGGGGGCCTCAACTCCTACGAGCAGTACTTC. Translating it yields CASSPLAGGLNSYEQYF. Drawing the rest from reference TRBV18 and TRBJ2-7, the complete variable domain is NAGVMQNPRHLVRRRGQEARLRCSPMKGHSHVYWYRQLPEEGLKFMVYLQKENIIDESGMPKERFSAEFPKEGPSILRIQQVVRGDSAAYFCASSPLAGGLNSYEQYFGPGTRLTVT.

This clone was picked up one time. This rearrangement joins TRBV7-9 to TRBJ2-1; D is unresolved. The CDR3 spans 12 residues. Germline CDR1 SEHNR, CDR2 FQNEAQ (reference sequence). The V end lost 5 bases, the J end lost 8 bases, and 10 bases lay between the germline ends. The CDR3 bases are TGTGCCAGCAGCCGAGTGGTGGATGAGCAGTTCTTC. Translation: CASSRVVDEQFF.

This chain uses TRBV4-3 with TRBJ2-2; perhaps D is TRBD1 or TRBD2 (5 bases each). The V and J ends lost 6 bases and 5 bases respectively, with 7 bases between them. This CDR3 comprises 12 residues. CDR1 is LGHNA and CDR2 is YSLEER in the germline V gene. The CDR3 loop reads CASRGVTGELFF. In nucleotides, the CDR3 is TGCGCCAGCAGGGGGGTTACCGGGGAGCTGTTTTTT.

The chain couples TRBV19 to TRBJ1-1; TRBD1 matches 8 bases. J gave up 10 bases and V 7 bases, and 17 bases lay outside the gene matches. Germline-derived CDR1 and CDR2 are LNHDA and SQIVND (reference sequence). The CDR3 is made up of 15 amino acids. CDR3 loop: CASTRTGISPLGAFF. The CDR3 region has the DNA TGTGCCAGTACCAGGACAGGGATTTCCCCTTTAGGAGCTTTCTTT.

The chain is built from TRBV7-6 and TRBJ2-4; D is perhaps TRBD2 (5 bases). Germline CDR1 reads SGHVS; CDR2 reads FNYEAQ. Between the trimmed V and J ends, which lost 4 bases and 1 base, there was a span of 17 bases. The CDR3 consists of 17 residues. The CDR3 coding sequence is TGTGCCAGCAGCTCGCACCGCGGGCGCGATGCCAAAAACATTCAGTACTTC. This translates into CASSSHRGRDAKNIQYF.

The chain employs TRBV23-1 and TRBJ2-5, with D possibly called TRBD1 or TRBD2 (5 bases each). TRBV23-1 is labeled an ORF, and its function is uncertain. The CDR3 contains 13 residues. Between the trimmed V and J ends, which lost 4 bases and 5 bases, there was a span of 11 bases. CDR3 coding DNA: TGCGCCAGCAGTCCTGGGACGGAGGAGACCCAGTACTTC. Translating it yields CASSPGTEETQYF.

V gene TRBV5-1 combines with J gene TRBJ1-1; TRBD1 might be the D (5 bases). Per the germline V gene, CDR1 is SGHRS and CDR2 is YFSETQ. The CDR3 runs to 16 residues. V lost 2 bases to trimming and J lost 3 bases, with 17 bases between them. CDR3 sequence reads: CASSFTGTIKDTEAFF. The CDR3 DNA is TGCGCCAGCAGCTTTACCGGGACCATCAAGGACACTGAAGCTTTCTTT.

The rearrangement links TRBV6-6 to TRBJ2-2; no clear D gene. Germline V lookup: CDR1 MNHNY, CDR2 SVGAGI (reference sequence). This CDR3 spans 13 amino acids. V gave up 4 bases and J gave up 5 bases, with 8 bases separating them. The CDR3 loop reads CASSSVGTGELFF. DNA for the CDR3: TGTGCCAGCAGTTCCGTGGGGACCGGGGAGCTGTTTTTT.

This rearrangement joins TRBV6-1 to TRBJ2-7; possible D gene TRBD1, 5 bases. There are 14 residues in the CDR3. Germline CDR1 reads MNHNS; CDR2 reads SASEGT. The V and J ends lost 2 bases and 1 base respectively, with 9 bases between them. The CDR3 DNA reads TGTGCCAGCAGTGAATATACAGGATCCTACGAGCAGTACTTC. Amino acids: CASSEYTGSYEQYF.

The chain uses TRBV27 and TRBJ1-2; D might be TRBD1 (6 bases). This CDR3 comprises 17 residues. CDR1 and CDR2 (germline): MNHEY, SMNVEV (reference sequence). V was trimmed by 5 bases and J by 0 bases, leaving 19 bases between them. In DNA, the CDR3 is TGTGCCAGCAGTCCACCCTGGGGGGCATCCTCTAACTATGGCTACACCTTC. This translates into CASSPPWGASSNYGYTF.